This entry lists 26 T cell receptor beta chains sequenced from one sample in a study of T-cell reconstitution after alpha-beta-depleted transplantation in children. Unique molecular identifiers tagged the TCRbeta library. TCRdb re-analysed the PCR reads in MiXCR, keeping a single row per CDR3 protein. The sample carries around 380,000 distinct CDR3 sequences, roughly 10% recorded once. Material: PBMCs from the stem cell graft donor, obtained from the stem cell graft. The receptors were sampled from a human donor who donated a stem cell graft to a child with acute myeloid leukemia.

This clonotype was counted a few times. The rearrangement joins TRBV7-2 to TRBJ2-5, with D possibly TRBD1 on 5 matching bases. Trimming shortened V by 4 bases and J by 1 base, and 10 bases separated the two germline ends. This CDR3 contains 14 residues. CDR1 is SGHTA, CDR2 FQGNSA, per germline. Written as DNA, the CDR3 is TGTGCCAGCAGCTACCAGGGATTCCAAGAGACCCAGTACTTC. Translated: CASSYQGFQETQYF.

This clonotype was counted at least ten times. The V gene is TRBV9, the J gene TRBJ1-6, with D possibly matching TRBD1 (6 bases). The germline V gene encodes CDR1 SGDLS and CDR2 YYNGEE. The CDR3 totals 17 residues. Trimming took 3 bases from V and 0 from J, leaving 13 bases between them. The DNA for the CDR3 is TGTGCCAGCAGCGGCCGACAGGACAGCTCCTATAATTCACCCCTCCACTTT. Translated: CASSGRQDSSYNSPLHF.

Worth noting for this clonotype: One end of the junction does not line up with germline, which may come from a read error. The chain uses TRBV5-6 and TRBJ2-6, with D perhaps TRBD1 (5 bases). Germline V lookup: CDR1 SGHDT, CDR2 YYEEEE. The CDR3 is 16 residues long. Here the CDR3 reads CASSRPPSSGATVLTF. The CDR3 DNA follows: TGTGCCAGCAGCCGGCCCCCAAGCTCTGGGGCCACCGTCCTGACTTTC.

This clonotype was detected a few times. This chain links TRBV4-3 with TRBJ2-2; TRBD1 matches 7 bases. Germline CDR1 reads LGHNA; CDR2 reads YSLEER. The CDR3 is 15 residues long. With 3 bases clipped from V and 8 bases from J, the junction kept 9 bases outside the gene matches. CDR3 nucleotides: TGCGCCAGCAGCCACATAACAGGGGCGGCTGGGGAGCTGTTTTTT. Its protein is CASSHITGAAGELFF.

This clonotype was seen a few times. The CDR3 loop is CASSLTLASALRDIQYF. As DNA, the CDR3 is TGTGCCAGCAGCCTTACTCTCGCCAGCGCCCTCAGAGACATTCAGTACTTC. This chain links TRBV7-2 with TRBJ2-4; no clear D gene. Germline V gives CDR1 SGHTA, CDR2 FQGNSA. With 5 bases removed from V and 8 bases from J, the gap between germline ends came to 25 bases. This CDR3 spans 17 amino acids.

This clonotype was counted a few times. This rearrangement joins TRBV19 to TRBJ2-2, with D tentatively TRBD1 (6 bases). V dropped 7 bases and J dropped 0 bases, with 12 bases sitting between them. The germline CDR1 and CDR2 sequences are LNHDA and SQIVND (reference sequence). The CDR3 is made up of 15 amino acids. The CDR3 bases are TGTGCCAGTAAGCCGGGACACTCGAACACCGGGGAGCTGTTTTTT. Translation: CASKPGHSNTGELFF.

The CDR3 DNA reads TGTGCCAGCAGCTCACCACACAGGGCTCGGGAGCAGTACGTC. It encodes CASSSPHRAREQYV. The chain carries TRBV11-2 and TRBJ2-7; TRBD1 is a possible D gene (6 bases). V lost 4 bases to trimming and J lost 7 bases, with 17 bases between them. CDR1 SGHAT and CDR2 FQNNGV come from the germline V gene. There are 14 residues in the CDR3.

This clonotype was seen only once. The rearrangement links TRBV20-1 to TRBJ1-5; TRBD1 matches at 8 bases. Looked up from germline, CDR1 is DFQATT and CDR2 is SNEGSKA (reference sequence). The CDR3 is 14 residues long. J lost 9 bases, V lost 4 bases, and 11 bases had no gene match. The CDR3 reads CSATTTGVDRPQHF. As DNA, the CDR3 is TGCAGTGCTACAACGACAGGGGTCGATCGGCCCCAGCATTTT.

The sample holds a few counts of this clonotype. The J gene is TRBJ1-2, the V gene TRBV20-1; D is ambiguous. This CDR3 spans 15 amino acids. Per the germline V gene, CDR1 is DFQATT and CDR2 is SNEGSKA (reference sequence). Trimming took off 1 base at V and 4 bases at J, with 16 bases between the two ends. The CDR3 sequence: CSARGPSGPLYGYTF. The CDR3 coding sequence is TGCAGTGCTAGAGGACCTTCCGGGCCCCTCTATGGCTACACCTTC.

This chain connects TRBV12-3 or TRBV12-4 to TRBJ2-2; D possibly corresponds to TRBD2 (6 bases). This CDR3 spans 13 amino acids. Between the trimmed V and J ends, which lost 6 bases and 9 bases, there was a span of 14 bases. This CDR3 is CASRDGGHRELFF. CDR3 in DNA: TGTGCCAGCAGGGACGGGGGTCACAGGGAGCTGTTTTTT.

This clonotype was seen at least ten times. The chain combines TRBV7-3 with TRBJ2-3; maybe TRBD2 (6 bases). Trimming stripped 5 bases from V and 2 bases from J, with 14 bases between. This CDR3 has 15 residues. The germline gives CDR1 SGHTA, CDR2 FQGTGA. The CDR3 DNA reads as TGTGCCAGCAGCCCTCTGGGACTCATCACAGATACGCAGTATTTT. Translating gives CASSPLGLITDTQYF.

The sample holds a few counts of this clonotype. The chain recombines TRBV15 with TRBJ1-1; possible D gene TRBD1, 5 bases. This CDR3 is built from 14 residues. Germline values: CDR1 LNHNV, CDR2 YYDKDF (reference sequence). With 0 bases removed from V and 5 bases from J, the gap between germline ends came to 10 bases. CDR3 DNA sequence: TGTGCCACCAGCAGAGATGGGGGGTCTACTGAAGCTTTCTTT. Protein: CATSRDGGSTEAFF.

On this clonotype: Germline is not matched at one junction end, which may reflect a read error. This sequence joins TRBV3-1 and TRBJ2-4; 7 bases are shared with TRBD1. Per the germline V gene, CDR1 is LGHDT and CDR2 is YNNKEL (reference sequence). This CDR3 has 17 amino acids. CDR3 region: CASSLEEGATAKNSQYF. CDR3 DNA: TGTGCCAGCAGCTTGGAAGAGGGGGCGACGGCCAAAAACAGTCAGTACTTC.

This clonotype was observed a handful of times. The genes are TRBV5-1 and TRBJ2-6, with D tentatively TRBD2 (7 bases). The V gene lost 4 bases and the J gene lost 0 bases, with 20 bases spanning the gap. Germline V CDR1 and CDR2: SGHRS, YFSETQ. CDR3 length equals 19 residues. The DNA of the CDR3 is TGCGCCAGCAGCATGGATTGGCGGGGGCGAGGCTCTGGGGCCAACGTCCTGACTTTC. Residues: CASSMDWRGRGSGANVLTF.

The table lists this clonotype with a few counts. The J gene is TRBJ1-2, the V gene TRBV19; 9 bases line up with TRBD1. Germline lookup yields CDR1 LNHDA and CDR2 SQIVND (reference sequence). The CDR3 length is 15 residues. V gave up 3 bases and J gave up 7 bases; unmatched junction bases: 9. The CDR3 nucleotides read TGTGCCAGTAGTATGGATACAGGGGGCTCGTTTGGCTACACCTTC. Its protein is CASSMDTGGSFGYTF. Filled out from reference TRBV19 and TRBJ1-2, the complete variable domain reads DGGITQSPKYLFRKEGQNVTLSCEQNLNHDAMYWYRQDPGQGLRLIYYSQIVNDFQKGDIAEGYSVSREKKESFPLTVTSAQKNPTAFYLCASSMDTGGSFGYTFGSGTRLTVV.

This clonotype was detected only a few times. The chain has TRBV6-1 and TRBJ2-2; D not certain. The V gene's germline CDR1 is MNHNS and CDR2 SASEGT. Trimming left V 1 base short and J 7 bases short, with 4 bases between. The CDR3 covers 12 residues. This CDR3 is CASSEDSGELFF. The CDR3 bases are TGTGCCAGCAGTGAAGACAGCGGGGAGCTGTTTTTT.

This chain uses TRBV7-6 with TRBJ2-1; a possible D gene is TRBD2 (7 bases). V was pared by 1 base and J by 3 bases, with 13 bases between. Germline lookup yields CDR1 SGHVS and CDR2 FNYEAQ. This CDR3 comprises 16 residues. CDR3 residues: CASSLGTRGYYNEQFF. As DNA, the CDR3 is TGTGCCAGCAGCTTAGGGACTAGGGGGTACTACAATGAGCAGTTCTTC.

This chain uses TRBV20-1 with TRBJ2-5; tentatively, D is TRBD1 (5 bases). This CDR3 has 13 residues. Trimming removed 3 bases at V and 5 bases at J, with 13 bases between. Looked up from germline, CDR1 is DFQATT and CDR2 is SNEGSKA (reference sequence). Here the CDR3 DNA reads TGCAGTGCTAGCCCCGGCAGGGTTGAGACCCAGTACTTC. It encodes CSASPGRVETQYF.

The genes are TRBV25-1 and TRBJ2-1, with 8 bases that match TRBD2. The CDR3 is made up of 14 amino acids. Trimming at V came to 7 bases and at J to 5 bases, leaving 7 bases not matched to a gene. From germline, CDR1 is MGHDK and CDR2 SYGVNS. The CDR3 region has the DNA TGTGCCAGCACCAGCGGGAGAGGTGACAATGAGCAGTTCTTC. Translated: CASTSGRGDNEQFF.

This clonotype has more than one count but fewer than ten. CDR3 DNA sequence: TGTGCCAGCAGTGAATATAAGGTCCGGGGGCAGGAATCAGATACGCAGTATTTT. Translation gives CASSEYKVRGQESDTQYF. This sequence joins TRBV25-1 and TRBJ2-3; D may correspond to TRBD1 or TRBD2 (6 bases each). This CDR3 has 18 amino acids. CDR1 MGHDK and CDR2 SYGVNS come from the germline V gene. Trimming removed 0 bases at V and 4 bases at J, with 20 bases between.

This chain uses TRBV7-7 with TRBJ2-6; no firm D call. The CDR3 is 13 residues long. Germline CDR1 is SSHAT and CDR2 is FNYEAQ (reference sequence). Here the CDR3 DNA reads TGTGCTACCAAGGACCCTGGGGCCAACGTCCTGACTTTC. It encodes CATKDPGANVLTF.

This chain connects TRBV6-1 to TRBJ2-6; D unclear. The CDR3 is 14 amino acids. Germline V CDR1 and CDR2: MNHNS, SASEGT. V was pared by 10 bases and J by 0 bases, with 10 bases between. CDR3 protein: CATSDHSGANVLTF. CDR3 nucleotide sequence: TGTGCCACCTCGGATCACTCTGGGGCCAACGTCCTGACTTTC.

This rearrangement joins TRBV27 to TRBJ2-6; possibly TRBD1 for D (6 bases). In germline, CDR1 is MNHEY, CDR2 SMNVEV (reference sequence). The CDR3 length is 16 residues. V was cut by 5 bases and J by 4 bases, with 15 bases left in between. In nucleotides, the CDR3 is TGTGCCAGCAGTGCCATACAGGGCACGGGGGCCAACGTCCTGACTTTC. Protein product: CASSAIQGTGANVLTF.

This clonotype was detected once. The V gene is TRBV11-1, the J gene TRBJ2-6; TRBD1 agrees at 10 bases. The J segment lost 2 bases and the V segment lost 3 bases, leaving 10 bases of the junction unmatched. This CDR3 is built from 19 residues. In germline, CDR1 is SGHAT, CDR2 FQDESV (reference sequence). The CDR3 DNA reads TGTGCCAGCAGCTTCGAATTAGGACAGGGGGTCACTGGGGCCAACGTCCTGACTTTC. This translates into CASSFELGQGVTGANVLTF.

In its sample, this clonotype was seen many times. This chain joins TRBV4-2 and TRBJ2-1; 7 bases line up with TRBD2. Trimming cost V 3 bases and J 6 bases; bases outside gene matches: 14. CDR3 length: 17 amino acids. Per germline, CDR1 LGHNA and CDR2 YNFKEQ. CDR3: CASSQGKTSVEANEQFF. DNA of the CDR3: TGTGCCAGCAGCCAGGGTAAAACTAGCGTAGAGGCCAATGAGCAGTTCTTC.

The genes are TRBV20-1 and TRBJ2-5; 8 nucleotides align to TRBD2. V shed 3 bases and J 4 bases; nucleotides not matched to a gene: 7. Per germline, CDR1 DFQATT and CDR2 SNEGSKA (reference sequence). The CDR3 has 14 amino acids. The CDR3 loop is CSASLAGTGETQYF. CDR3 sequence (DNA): TGCAGTGCTAGTTTAGCGGGGACGGGAGAGACCCAGTACTTC.